This T cell receptor beta chain was sequenced during a study of cytomegalovirus exposure and HLA in healthy donors. Study outcomes and limitations: About 87% or about 30% of the time was how often most TCR beta V segments were productive, according to an earlier analysis.

Germline V gene data show CDR1 as LNHDA and CDR2 as SQIVND (reference sequence). The V segment lost 2 bases and the J segment 4 bases; nucleotides outside the gene matches: 7. This CDR3 region has 15 residues. This PCR relied on a set of 60 Vbeta primers and 13 Jbeta primers. Only in-frame clones appear in the TCRdb table, and some are missing; sequencing was by immunoSEQ multiplex PCR. The data hold about 150,000 clones, with over 70% observed a single time. In the case of this clone: No antigen is known for it.

The sequenced sample was PBMCs. This TCR came from a man aged 30 to 45 in good health and CMV-seropositive. This rearrangement joins TRBV19 to TRBJ1-2; 7 bases map to TRBD1. The CDR3 region is CASSIIGTESYGYTF. The CDR3 coding sequence is TGTGCCAGTAGTATAATAGGGACAGAATCCTATGGCTACACCTTC.